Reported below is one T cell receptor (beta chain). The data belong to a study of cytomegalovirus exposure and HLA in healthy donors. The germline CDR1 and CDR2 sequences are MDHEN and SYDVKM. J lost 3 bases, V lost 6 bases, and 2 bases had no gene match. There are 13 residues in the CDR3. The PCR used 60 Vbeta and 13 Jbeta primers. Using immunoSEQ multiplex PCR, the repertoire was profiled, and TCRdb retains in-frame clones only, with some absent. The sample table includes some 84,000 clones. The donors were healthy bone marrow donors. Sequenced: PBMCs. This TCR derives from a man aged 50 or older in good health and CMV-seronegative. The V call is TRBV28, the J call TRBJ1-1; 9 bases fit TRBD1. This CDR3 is CASRGQGYTEAFF. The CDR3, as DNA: TGTGCCAGCAGGGGACAGGGATACACTGAAGCTTTCTTT.